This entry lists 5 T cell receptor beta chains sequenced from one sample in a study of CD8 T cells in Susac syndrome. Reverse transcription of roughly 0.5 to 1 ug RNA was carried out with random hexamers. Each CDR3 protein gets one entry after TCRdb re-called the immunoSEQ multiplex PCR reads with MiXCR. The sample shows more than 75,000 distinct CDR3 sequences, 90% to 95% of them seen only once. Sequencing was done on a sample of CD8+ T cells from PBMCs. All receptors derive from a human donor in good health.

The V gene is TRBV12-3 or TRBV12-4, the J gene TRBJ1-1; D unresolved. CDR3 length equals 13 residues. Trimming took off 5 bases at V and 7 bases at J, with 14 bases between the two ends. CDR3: CASSPPMGFEAFF. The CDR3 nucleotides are TGTGCCAGCAGTCCGCCAATGGGGTTTGAAGCTTTCTTT.

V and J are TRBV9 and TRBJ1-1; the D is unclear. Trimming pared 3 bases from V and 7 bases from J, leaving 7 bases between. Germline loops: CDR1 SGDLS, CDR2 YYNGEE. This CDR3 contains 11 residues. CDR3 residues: CASSARGEAFF. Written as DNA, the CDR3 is TGTGCCAGCAGCGCCCGGGGTGAAGCTTTCTTT.

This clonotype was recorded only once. Here the CDR3 DNA reads TGTGCCCGCCCGGGACCCCTCATGGGCGATGAGCAGTTCTTC. This encodes CARPGPLMGDEQFF. The genes are TRBV2 and TRBJ2-1; D might be TRBD1 or TRBD2, each matching 5 bases. CDR3 length equals 14 residues. V shed 11 bases and J shed 8 bases, with 22 bases lying between them. Germline V lookup: CDR1 SNHLY, CDR2 FYNNEI.

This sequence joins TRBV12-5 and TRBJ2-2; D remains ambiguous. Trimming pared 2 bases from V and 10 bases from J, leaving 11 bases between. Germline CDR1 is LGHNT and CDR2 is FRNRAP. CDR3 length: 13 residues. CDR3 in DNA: TGTGCTAGTGGTTTGTACGGATATCAGGAGCTGTTTTTT. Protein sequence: CASGLYGYQELFF.

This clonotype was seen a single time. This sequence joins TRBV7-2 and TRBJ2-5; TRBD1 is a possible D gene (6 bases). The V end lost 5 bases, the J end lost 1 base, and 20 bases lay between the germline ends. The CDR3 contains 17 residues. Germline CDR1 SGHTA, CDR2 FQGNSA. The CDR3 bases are TGTGCCAGCAGCCTGACCGGGACAAAACCCATCCAAGAGACCCAGTACTTC. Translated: CASSLTGTKPIQETQYF.